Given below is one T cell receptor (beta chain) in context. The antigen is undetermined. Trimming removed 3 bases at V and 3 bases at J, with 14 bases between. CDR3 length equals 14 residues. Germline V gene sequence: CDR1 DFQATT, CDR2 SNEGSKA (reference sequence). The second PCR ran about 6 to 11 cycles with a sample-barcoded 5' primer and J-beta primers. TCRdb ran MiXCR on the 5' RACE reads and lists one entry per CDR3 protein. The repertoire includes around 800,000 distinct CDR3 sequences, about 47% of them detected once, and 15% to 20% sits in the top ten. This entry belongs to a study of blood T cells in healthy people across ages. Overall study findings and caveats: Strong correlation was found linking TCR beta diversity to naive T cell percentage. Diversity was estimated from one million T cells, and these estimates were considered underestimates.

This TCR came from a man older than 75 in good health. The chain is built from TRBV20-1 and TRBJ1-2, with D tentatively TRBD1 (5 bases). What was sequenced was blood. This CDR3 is CSARGDWGDYGYTF. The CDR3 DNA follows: TGCAGTGCTAGGGGGGACTGGGGGGACTATGGCTACACCTTC.